Included here is one TCR beta chain sequence, with context. In the study's own analysis: Estimated nucleated cell counts came from reference gene primer amplification. Assay: immunoSEQ multiplex PCR; the TCRdb copy retains only in-frame clones and omits some. V, J and clone size reflect that table, while D and trimming were determined from the DNA. The sample shows some 80,000 clones, around 84% of them seen only once. Trimming pared 4 bases from V and 1 base from J, leaving 14 bases between. This CDR3 is built from 15 residues. From germline, CDR1 is SGHNT and CDR2 YYREEE (reference sequence). The data are from a study of blood T cell repertoires in COVID-19. Overall study: Acute and convalescent COVID-19 specimens originated in the United States, Italy and Spain.

Sequencing used peripheral blood. V gene TRBV5-4 combines with J gene TRBJ1-1; tentatively, D is TRBD1 (6 bases). The receptor was isolated from an elderly man with active or convalescent COVID-19. CDR3 nucleotide sequence: TGTGCCAGCAGCCCCCAGACAGGATGGAACACTGAAGCTTTCTTT. This sequence encodes CASSPQTGWNTEAFF.